Each of the 2 T cell receptor beta chains below was sequenced from the same sample in a study of shared clonotypes between healthy human individuals (dated by TCRdb to 2018 to 2020). The library came from the immunoSEQ multiplex PCR assay. TCRdb obtained this table from immuneACCESS and retained in-frame rearrangements with V and J assigned. These tables miss some clones; where compared with another copy, unresolved V genes account for less than half of the shortfall, and the remainder is unexplained. This sample has about 1.5 million clones in its table, and around 98% of those were observed once. Roughly 0.4% of the sample is in the top ten clones. The sample comprised naive CD4+ T cells sorted from blood. In light of the paper, this sample's cell subset or site label describes: CD45RA+ positively selected. The source is a man aged 25-45 years in good health.

This clone was picked up one time. The chain is built from TRBV5-1 and TRBJ2-7; 9 positions agree with TRBD1. Germline V lookup: CDR1 SGHRS, CDR2 YFSETQ. Trimming took 0 bases from V and 5 from J; bases not matched to a gene: 6. The CDR3 has 15 residues. CDR3 loop: CASSLGDRDFHEQYF. CDR3 nucleotide sequence: TGCGCCAGCAGCTTGGGGGACAGGGATTTCCACGAGCAGTACTTC.

The rearrangement joins TRBV6-1 to TRBJ1-1; TRBD1 aligns across 9 bases. There are 15 residues in the CDR3. Germline CDR1 MNHNS, CDR2 SASEGT. Trimming cost V 5 bases and J 0 bases; bases outside gene matches: 4. For the CDR3, the DNA is TGTGCCAGCAGTAACGGACAGGGGATGAACACTGAAGCTTTCTTT. Protein sequence: CASSNGQGMNTEAFF.